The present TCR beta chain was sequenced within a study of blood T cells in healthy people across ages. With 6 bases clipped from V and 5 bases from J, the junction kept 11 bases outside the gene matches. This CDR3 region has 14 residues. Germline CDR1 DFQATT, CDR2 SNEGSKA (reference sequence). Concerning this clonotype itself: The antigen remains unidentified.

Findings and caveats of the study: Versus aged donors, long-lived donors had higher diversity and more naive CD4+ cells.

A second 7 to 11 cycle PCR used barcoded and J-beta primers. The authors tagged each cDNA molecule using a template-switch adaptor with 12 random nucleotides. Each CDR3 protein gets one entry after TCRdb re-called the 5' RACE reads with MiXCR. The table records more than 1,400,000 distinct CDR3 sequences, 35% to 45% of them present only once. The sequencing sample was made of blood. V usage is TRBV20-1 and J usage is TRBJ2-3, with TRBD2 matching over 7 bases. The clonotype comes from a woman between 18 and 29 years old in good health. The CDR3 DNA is TGCAGTGCGGTGGGGGGGAATGCACAAGATACGCAGTATTTT. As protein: CSAVGGNAQDTQYF.